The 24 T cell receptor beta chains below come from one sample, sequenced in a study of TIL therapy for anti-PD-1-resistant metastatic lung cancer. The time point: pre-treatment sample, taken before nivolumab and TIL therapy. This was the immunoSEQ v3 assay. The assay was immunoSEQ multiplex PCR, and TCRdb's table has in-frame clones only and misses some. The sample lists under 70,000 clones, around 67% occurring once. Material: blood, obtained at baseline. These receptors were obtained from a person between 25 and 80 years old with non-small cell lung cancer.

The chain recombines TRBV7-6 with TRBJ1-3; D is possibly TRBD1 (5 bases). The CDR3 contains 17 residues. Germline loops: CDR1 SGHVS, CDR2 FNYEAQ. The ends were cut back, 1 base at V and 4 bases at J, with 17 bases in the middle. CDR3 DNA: TGTGCCAGCAGCTTAGGTCTAGGAGGGACCAAGGGAAACACCATATATTTT. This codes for CASSLGLGGTKGNTIYF. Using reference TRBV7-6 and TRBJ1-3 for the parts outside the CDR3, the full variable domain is GAGVSQSPRYKVTKRGQDVALRCDPISGHVSLYWYRQALGQGPEFLTYFNYEAQQDKSGLPNDRFSAERPEGSISTLTIQRTEQRDSAMYRCASSLGLGGTKGNTIYFGEGSWLTVV.

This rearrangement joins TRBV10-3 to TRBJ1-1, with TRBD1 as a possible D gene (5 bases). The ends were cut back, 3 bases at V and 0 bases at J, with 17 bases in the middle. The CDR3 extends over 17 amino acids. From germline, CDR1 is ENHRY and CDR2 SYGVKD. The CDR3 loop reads CAISDSQWGGMNTEAFF. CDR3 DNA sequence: TGTGCCATCAGTGATTCCCAGTGGGGGGGAATGAACACTGAAGCTTTCTTT.

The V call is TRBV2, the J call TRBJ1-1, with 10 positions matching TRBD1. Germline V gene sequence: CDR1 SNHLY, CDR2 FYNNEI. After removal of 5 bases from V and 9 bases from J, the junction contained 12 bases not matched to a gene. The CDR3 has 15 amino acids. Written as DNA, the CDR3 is TGTGCCAGCAGTCCCCGACAGGGGGCGCCGGGTAAAGCTTTCTTT. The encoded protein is CASSPRQGAPGKAFF.

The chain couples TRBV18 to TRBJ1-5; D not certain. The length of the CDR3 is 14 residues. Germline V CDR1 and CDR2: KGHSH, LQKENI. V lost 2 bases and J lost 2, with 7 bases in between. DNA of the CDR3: TGTGCCAGCTCACCAGCCACAGGCAATCAGCCCCAGCATTTT. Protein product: CASSPATGNQPQHF.

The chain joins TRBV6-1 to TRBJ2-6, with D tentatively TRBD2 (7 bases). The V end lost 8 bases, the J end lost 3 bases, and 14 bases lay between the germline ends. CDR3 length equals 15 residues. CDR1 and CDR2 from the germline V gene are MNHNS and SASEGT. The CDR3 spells CASVTGGSGANVLTF. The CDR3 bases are TGTGCCAGCGTCACGGGGGGCAGTGGGGCCAACGTCCTGACTTTC.

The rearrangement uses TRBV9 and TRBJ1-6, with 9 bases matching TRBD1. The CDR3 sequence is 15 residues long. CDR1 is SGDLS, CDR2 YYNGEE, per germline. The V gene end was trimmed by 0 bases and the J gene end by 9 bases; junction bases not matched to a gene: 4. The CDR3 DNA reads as TGTGCCAGCAGCGTAGACTGGGACAGGGCTTCACCCCTCCACTTT. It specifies CASSVDWDRASPLHF.

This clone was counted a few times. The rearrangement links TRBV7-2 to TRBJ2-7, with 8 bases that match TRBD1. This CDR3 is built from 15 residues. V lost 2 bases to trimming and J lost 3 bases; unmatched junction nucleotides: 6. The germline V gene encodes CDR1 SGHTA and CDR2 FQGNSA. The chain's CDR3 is CASSLYRGSYYEQYF. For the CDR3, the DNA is TGTGCCAGCAGCTTATACAGGGGGTCCTACTACGAGCAGTACTTC.

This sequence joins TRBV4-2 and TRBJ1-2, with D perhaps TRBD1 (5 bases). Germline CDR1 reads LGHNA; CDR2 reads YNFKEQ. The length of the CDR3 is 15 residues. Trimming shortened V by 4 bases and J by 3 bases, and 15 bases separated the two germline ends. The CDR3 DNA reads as TGTGCCAGCAGCCCCGAAAAGGGAGGGGACTATGGCTACACCTTC. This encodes CASSPEKGGDYGYTF.

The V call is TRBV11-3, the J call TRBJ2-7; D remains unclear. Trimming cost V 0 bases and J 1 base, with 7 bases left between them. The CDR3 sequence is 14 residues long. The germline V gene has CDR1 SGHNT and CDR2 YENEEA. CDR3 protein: CASSLEPESYEQYF. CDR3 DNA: TGTGCCAGCAGCTTAGAGCCAGAGTCCTACGAGCAGTACTTC.

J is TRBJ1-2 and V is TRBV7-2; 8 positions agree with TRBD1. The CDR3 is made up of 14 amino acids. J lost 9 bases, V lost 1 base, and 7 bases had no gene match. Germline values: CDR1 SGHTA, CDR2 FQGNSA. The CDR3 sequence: CASSLEPAGGRYTF. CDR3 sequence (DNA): TGTGCCAGCAGCTTAGAGCCGGCAGGGGGCCGCTACACCTTC.

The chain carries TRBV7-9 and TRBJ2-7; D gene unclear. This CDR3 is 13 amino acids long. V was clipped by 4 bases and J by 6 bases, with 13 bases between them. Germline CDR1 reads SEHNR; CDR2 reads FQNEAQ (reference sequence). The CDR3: CASSSSYWGEQYF. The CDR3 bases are TGTGCCAGCAGCTCCAGCTACTGGGGCGAGCAGTACTTC. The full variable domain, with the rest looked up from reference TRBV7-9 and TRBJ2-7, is DTGVSQNPRHKITKRGQNVTFRCDPISEHNRLYWYRQTLGQGPEFLTYFQNEAQLEKSRLLSDRFSAERPKGSFSTLEIQRTEQGDSAMYLCASSSSYWGEQYFGPGTRLTVT.

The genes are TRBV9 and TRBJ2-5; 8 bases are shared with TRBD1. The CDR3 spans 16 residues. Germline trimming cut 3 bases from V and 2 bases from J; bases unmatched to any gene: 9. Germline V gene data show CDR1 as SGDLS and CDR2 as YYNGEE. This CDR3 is CASSEVAGGEQETQYF. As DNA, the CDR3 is TGTGCCAGCAGCGAAGTGGCAGGGGGCGAGCAAGAGACCCAGTACTTC.

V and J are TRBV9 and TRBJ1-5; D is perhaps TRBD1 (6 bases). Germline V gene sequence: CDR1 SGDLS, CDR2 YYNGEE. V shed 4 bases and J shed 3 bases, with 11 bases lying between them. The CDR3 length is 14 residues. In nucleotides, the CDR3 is TGTGCCAGCAGCCCCGACAGGTTCAATCAGCCCCAGCATTTT. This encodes CASSPDRFNQPQHF.

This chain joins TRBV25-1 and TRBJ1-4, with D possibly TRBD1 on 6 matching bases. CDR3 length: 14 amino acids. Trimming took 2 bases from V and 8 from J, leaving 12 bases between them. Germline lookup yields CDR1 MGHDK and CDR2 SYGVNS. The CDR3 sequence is CASSETGSREKLFF. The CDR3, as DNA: TGTGCCAGCAGTGAAACAGGGTCTCGAGAAAAACTGTTTTTT.

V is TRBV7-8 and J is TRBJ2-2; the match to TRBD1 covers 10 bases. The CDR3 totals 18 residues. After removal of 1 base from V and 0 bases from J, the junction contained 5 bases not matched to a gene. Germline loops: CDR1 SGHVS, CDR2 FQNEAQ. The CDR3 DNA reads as TGTGCCAGCAGCTTAGTTTGGACAGGGGGATCGAACACCGGGGAGCTGTTTTTT. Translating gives CASSLVWTGGSNTGELFF.

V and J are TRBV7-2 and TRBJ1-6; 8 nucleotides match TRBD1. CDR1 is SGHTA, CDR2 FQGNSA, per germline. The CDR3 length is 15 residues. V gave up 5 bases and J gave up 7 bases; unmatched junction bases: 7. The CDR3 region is CASSQGQGVNSPLHF. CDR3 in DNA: TGTGCCAGCAGCCAAGGACAGGGTGTGAATTCACCCCTCCACTTT.

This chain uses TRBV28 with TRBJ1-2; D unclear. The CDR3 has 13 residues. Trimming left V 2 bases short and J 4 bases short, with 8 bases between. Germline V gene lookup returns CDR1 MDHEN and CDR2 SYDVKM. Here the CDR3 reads CASSLGQTYGYTF. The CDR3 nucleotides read TGTGCCAGCAGTTTAGGGCAGACCTATGGCTACACCTTC.

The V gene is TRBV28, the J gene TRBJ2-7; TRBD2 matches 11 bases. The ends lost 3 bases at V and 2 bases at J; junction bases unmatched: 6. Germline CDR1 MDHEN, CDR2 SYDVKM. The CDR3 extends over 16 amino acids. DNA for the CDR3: TGTGCCAGCAGTTTTCCACTAGCGGGAGTTGCCTACGAGCAGTACTTC. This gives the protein CASSFPLAGVAYEQYF. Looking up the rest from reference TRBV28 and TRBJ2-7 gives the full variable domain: DVKVTQSSRYLVKRTGEKVFLECVQDMDHENMFWYRQDPGLGLRLIYFSYDVKMKEKGDIPEGYSVSREKKERFSLILESASTNQTSMYLCASSFPLAGVAYEQYFGPGTRLTVT.

The CDR3 loop is CASTIQQAWQPQHF. Written as DNA, the CDR3 is TGTGCCAGCACCATACAACAGGCGTGGCAGCCCCAGCATTTT. This sequence joins TRBV28 and TRBJ1-5; D perhaps matches TRBD1 (5 bases). Germline V CDR1 and CDR2: MDHEN, SYDVKM. V was pared by 7 bases and J by 7 bases, with 17 bases between. The length of the CDR3 is 14 residues.

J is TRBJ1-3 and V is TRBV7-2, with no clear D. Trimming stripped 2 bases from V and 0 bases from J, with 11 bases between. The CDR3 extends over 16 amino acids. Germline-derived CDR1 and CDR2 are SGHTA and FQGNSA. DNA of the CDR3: TGTGCCAGCAGCTTATTCCAACGGGGCTCTGGAAACACCATATATTTT. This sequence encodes CASSLFQRGSGNTIYF.

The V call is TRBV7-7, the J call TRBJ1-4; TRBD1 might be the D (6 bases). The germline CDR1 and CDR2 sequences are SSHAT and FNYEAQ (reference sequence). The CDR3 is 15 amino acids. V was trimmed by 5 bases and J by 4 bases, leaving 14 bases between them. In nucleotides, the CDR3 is TGTGCCAGCAGCCCGAGACAGGCGGTTAATGAAAAACTGTTTTTT. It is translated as CASSPRQAVNEKLFF.

In nucleotides, the CDR3 is TGTGCCAGCAGCTTAGCGCTGGGGATCTACGAGCAGTACTTC. Translating it yields CASSLALGIYEQYF. The V gene is TRBV7-8, the J gene TRBJ2-7; D ambiguous. CDR1 is SGHVS, CDR2 FQNEAQ, per germline. The CDR3 totals 14 residues. V lost 0 bases to trimming and J lost 3 bases, with 9 bases between them.

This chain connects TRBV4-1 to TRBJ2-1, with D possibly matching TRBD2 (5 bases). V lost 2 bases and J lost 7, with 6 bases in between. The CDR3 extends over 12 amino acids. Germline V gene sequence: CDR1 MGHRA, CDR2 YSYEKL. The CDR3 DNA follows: TGCGCCAGCAGCCAATCGGGGAATGAGCAGTTCTTC. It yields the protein CASSQSGNEQFF.

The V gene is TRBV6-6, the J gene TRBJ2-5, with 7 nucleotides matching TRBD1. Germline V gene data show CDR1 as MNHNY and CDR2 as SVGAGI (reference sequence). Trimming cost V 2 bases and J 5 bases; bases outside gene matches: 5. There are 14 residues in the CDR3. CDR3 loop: CASSYPTGWETQYF. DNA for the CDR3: TGTGCCAGCAGTTACCCGACAGGGTGGGAGACCCAGTACTTC.